This section outlines one T cell receptor beta chain sequence together with its context. This entry comes from a study of blood T cell repertoires in COVID-19. Study background: Donors in the United States, Italy and Spain gave samples during acute or convalescent COVID-19. PBMCs, B-cell-depleted T cells, or T cells were the source of the cDNA or gDNA that made up the material.

Authors' data handling: Estimates of nucleated cell counts were drawn from the amplification of reference gene primers. Measured with immunoSEQ multiplex PCR; TCRdb has only the in-frame clones, and not every one. V and J calls plus clone size are reproduced from that table; the DNA served to infer D and trimming. The data show about 300,000 clones, with around 89% seen just once and about 4.2% held by the top ten. Source material: peripheral blood. This clonotype was sampled from a man aged 40-50 years with acute or convalescent COVID-19.

The CDR3 is CASSLEGTGYSNQPQHF. CDR3 coding DNA: TGTGCCAGCAGCTTGGAAGGGACAGGGTATAGCAATCAGCCCCAGCATTTT. The V call is TRBV5-5, the J call TRBJ1-5; TRBD1 matches 9 bases. The CDR3 sequence is 17 residues long. The germline V gene encodes CDR1 SGHKS and CDR2 YYEKEE (reference sequence). With V trimmed by 0 bases and J by 0 bases, 4 bases remained unmatched.